The subject of this entry is one T cell receptor beta chain. What it binds is unknown. Deletions cut 2 bases from V and 6 bases from J, with 15 bases between. Germline lookup yields CDR1 MNHEY and CDR2 SVGAGI. The CDR3 consists of 15 residues. This sample was included in a study of cytotoxic CD8 clonotypes in ibrutinib-treated CLL. Study as a whole: Outcomes included roughly 24 partial and 2 complete responses; after median around 65 months, around 15 stayed remitted and roughly twelve progressed. General study results and limits: The public clonotypes identified were infrequent and showed contraction or stability on treatment. Clonality increased with ibrutinib response but returned toward baseline at progression.

Assay: immunoSEQ multiplex PCR; the TCRdb copy retains only in-frame clones and omits some. Of about 300,000 clones listed, roughly 76% are singletons. Libraries of TCR beta were made from 1.5 to 2 micrograms of genomic DNA that came from cryopreserved PBMCs. Specimen: PBMCs, collected at disease progression, from a patient treated with ibrutinib. The chain joins TRBV6-5 to TRBJ2-3; D might be TRBD2 (7 bases). This sequence was found in a human donor with chronic lymphocytic leukemia. The CDR3 loop is CASSYRGGRDDTQYF. In DNA form, the CDR3 reads TGTGCCAGCAGTTACAGGGGGGGGCGAGACGATACGCAGTATTTT.